This T cell receptor (beta chain) was obtained from a study of blood T cell repertoires in COVID-19. In the study's own analysis: Nucleated cell number was recorded as an estimate derived from reference gene primer amplification. Generated by immunoSEQ multiplex PCR, the TCRdb table keeps only in-frame clones and is missing some. V and J calls and clone size are those listed in that table; D and trimming were worked out from the DNA. This sample carries under 300,000 clones, around nine tenths of them seen once, and the ten largest clones take 1.5% to 2%. CDR1 MNHEY and CDR2 SVGAGI come from the germline V gene. The J segment lost 4 bases and the V segment lost 5 bases, leaving 9 bases of the junction unmatched. The CDR3 contains 15 residues. In assigning cohorts, the study relied on participant-reported clinical history. Donors of Cohort 3 who recovered were those that had two negative PCRs, clearance, or symptom resolution.

Sample: PBMCs or T cells enriched from blood (not recorded which). The receptor was derived from a woman aged 40 to 50 who had recovered from COVID-19. The rearrangement uses TRBV6-5 and TRBJ2-3; 7 nucleotides match TRBD2. DNA of the CDR3: TGTGCCAGCAGTCCGCCGGGGGGTATCGCAGATACGCAGTATTTT. It is translated as CASSPPGGIADTQYF.